Listed below are T cell receptor beta chains from one sample, sequenced in a study of T-cell reconstitution after alpha-beta-depleted transplantation in children. TCRdb re-analysed the PCR reads in MiXCR, keeping a single row per CDR3 protein. The table shows fewer than 700,000 distinct CDR3 sequences, with about an eighth occurring only once. The specimen was PBMCs, mostly from graft donor cells, collected 360 days after TCRalphabeta/CD19-depleted stem cell transplant. All receptors come from a male patient between 5 and 17 years old who had a stem cell transplant for acute myeloid leukemia, so the T cells may come from the graft donor. Both conserved end residues are trimmed from each CDR3.

>TRBJ2-5|TRBV4-3
ASSQDRGTRRETQY
>TRBJ1-5|TRBV12-3/TRBV12-4
ASSYPYQPQH
>TRBJ1-1|TRBV14
ASSRTGGWNTEAF
>TRBJ1-4|TRBV7-9
ASSLEPAGEKLF
>TRBJ2-1|TRBV7-9
ASFASGRFNEQF
>TRBJ2-7|TRBV29-1
SVETFSYEQY
>TRBJ2-2|TRBV5-1
ASSTRTSGSVTGELF
>TRBJ2-5|TRBV24-1
ATSAPLRGQETQY
>TRBJ1-4|TRBV12-3/TRBV12-4
ASSWGRAAVANEKLF
>TRBJ2-7|TRBV28
ASSLNPPQPGF
>TRBJ2-3|TRBV12-3/TRBV12-4
ASSFPLLAFTDTQY
>TRBJ2-5|TRBV29-1
STGRETQY
>TRBJ2-3|TRBV7-6
ASSLVVPDFSTDTQY
>TRBJ2-1|TRBV3-1
ASSQGLWAGSYNEQF
>TRBJ2-2|TRBV5-6
ASSLLGGQSNTGELF
>TRBJ2-3|TRBV20-1
SAITDTQY
>TRBJ2-1|TRBV12-3/TRBV12-4
ASSLRASDYEQF
>TRBJ1-1|TRBV29-1
SVTGENTEAF
>TRBJ2-7|TRBV20-1
SARDQRTSAVSYEQY
>TRBJ1-1|TRBV6-1
ASRGQGPNTEAF
>TRBJ2-5|TRBV12-3/TRBV12-4
ASSPELGLAGPDQETQY
>TRBJ2-2|TRBV2
ASSETLGRGGELF
>TRBJ2-7|TRBV4-3
ASSQEASGIGDEQY
>TRBJ2-3|TRBV2
ASSEARADTQY
>TRBJ2-3|TRBV29-1
SVGVSGSPTDTQY
>TRBJ1-1|TRBV25-1
ASSEYGGASDTEAF
>TRBJ2-3|TRBV12-3/TRBV12-4
ASSNSQGLAGSTDTQY
>TRBJ2-1|TRBV5-1
ASSSMGNEQF
>TRBJ2-3|TRBV29-1
SASVTDTQY